This T cell receptor beta chain was recovered during a study of T-cell reconstitution after alpha-beta-depleted transplantation in children. Concerning this clonotype: What it binds is unknown.

The authors prepared the TCRbeta library with unique molecular identifiers. TCRdb re-called the PCR reads with MiXCR, one entry per CDR3 protein. Among 450,000 to 550,000 distinct CDR3 sequences listed, about an eighth were seen once. Study-level findings and limits: By one year post-transplant, T-cell counts and diversity largely arose from T cells that were newly produced.

The input for sequencing was PBMCs, mostly from graft donor cells, taken 180 days after TCRalphabeta/CD19-depleted stem cell transplant. This clonotype was obtained from a female patient aged 2 to 10 who had a stem cell transplant for aplastic anemia, so the T cells may come from the graft donor.

The CDR3 coding sequence is TGTGCCAGTAGTACCGCACGGACAGGGGACAATGGCTACACCTTC. This gives the protein CASSTARTGDNGYTF. J is TRBJ1-2 and V is TRBV19, with 9 nucleotides matching TRBD1. The V gene's germline CDR1 is LNHDA and CDR2 SQIVND (reference sequence). The CDR3 has 15 residues. The J segment lost 6 bases and the V segment lost 4 bases, leaving 9 bases of the junction unmatched.